The next 23 T cell receptor beta chains were all read from a single sample in a study of cytotoxic CD8 clonotypes in ibrutinib-treated CLL (dated by TCRdb to 2020 to 2022). The receptor library was made with the immunoSEQ multiplex PCR assay. What TCRdb holds here is the immuneACCESS table cut down to in-frame rearrangements. Part of the clones is not present; checked against another copy, under half of the missing clones reflect an unresolved V gene, and the others are unexplained. This sample holds roughly 170,000 clones; approximately 80% were observed only once. Together, the top ten hold 3.5% to 5.5% of the sample. The meaning of the sample's time point label: around 2 years on ibrutinib. This specimen consisted of PBMCs, obtained after 24 months of ibrutinib treatment. Every receptor here comes from a human donor with chronic lymphocytic leukemia.

This chain uses TRBV30 with TRBJ1-1; D unresolved. From germline, CDR1 is GTSNPN and CDR2 SVGIG (reference sequence). V gave up 2 bases and J gave up 1 base, with 8 bases separating them. CDR3 length: 13 amino acids. CDR3 in amino acids: CAWSKQRNTEAFF. CDR3 coding DNA: TGTGCCTGGAGTAAGCAGAGGAACACTGAAGCTTTCTTT.

The chain links TRBV7-9 to TRBJ1-2; 8 bases match TRBD1. This CDR3 is built from 15 residues. The germline V gene has CDR1 SEHNR and CDR2 FQNEAQ (reference sequence). V lost 5 bases, J lost 3 bases, and 8 bases stayed unmatched. Here the CDR3 DNA reads TGTGCCAGCAGCCCAATCCCAGGGGGCGACTATGGCTACACCTTC. Its protein product is CASSPIPGGDYGYTF.

The V gene is TRBV29-1, the J gene TRBJ2-7; D gene uncertain. CDR3 length equals 12 residues. V lost 1 base, J lost 1 base, and 5 bases lay in between. Germline values: CDR1 SQVTM, CDR2 ANQGSEA. CDR3 residues: CSVEGQSYEQYF. Written as DNA, the CDR3 is TGCAGCGTTGAAGGCCAGTCCTACGAGCAGTACTTC.

V gene TRBV13 combines with J gene TRBJ2-1; tentative D call: TRBD2 (5 bases). The V and J ends lost 2 bases and 0 bases respectively, with 14 bases between them. The CDR3 covers 17 residues. Per germline, CDR1 PRHDT and CDR2 FYEKMQ (reference sequence). The CDR3 coding sequence is TGTGCCAGCAGCTTATACCCCGGGATGGGCTCCTACAATGAGCAGTTCTTC. Protein sequence: CASSLYPGMGSYNEQFF.

V usage is TRBV23-1 and J usage is TRBJ2-2; D remains ambiguous. TRBV23-1 is an open reading frame, and its role is uncertain. Trimming stripped 7 bases from V and 3 bases from J, with 12 bases between. The CDR3 is made up of 14 amino acids. CDR3 sequence: CASNCISYTGELFF. CDR3 DNA sequence: TGCGCCAGCAATTGTATTTCTTACACCGGGGAGCTGTTTTTT.

The chain combines TRBV27 with TRBJ2-3; either TRBD1 or TRBD2 may supply D (6 bases each). V dropped 3 bases and J dropped 3 bases, with 13 bases sitting between them. There are 15 residues in the CDR3. In germline, CDR1 is MNHEY, CDR2 SMNVEV (reference sequence). The CDR3 is CASSLARRGTDTQYF. CDR3 nucleotides: TGTGCCAGCAGTTTGGCGCGGAGGGGGACAGATACGCAGTATTTT.

The V call is TRBV18, the J call TRBJ1-2, with 11 positions matching TRBD1. CDR3 length equals 15 residues. J gave up 5 bases and V 5 bases, and 7 bases lay outside the gene matches. The germline V gene encodes CDR1 KGHSH and CDR2 LQKENI. CDR3 sequence reads: CASSKRDRGFYGYTF. CDR3 coding DNA: TGTGCCAGCTCAAAGCGGGACAGGGGGTTTTATGGCTACACCTTC.

The chain has TRBV6-5 and TRBJ2-3, with TRBD2 as a possible D gene (6 bases). The V gene lost 6 bases and the J gene lost 1 base, with 14 bases spanning the gap. Germline V gene lookup returns CDR1 MNHEY and CDR2 SVGAGI. The CDR3 covers 15 residues. Here the CDR3 reads CASSRPGGGTDTQYF. DNA for the CDR3: TGTGCCAGCAGCCGCCCCGGGGGTGGCACAGATACGCAGTATTTT.

J is TRBJ2-1 and V is TRBV5-1; weak D call: TRBD1 (6 bases). The CDR3 extends over 17 amino acids. CDR1 SGHRS and CDR2 YFSETQ come from the germline V gene. Trimming took 4 bases from V and 6 from J, leaving 23 bases between them. Here the CDR3 reads CASSVVWRTEIFNEQFF. CDR3 nucleotides: TGCGCCAGCAGCGTGGTCTGGAGGACAGAAATATTCAATGAGCAGTTCTTC.

J is TRBJ1-2 and V is TRBV11-2; D is perhaps TRBD1 (6 bases). CDR1 is SGHAT and CDR2 is FQNNGV in the germline V gene. This CDR3 spans 13 amino acids. V gave up 1 base and J gave up 7 bases, with 10 bases separating them. Written as DNA, the CDR3 is TGTGCCAGCAGCTTAGGAGGGGGGCCTGGCTACACCTTC. It is translated as CASSLGGGPGYTF.

This chain joins TRBV2 and TRBJ1-5; D possibly corresponds to TRBD1 (5 bases). The CDR3 has 15 amino acids. Per germline, CDR1 SNHLY and CDR2 FYNNEI. The V gene lost 2 bases and the J gene lost 4 bases, with 12 bases spanning the gap. The CDR3 here is CASSENGARNQPQHF. The DNA for the CDR3 is TGTGCCAGCAGTGAAAACGGGGCGAGGAATCAGCCCCAGCATTTT.

The chain links TRBV5-4 to TRBJ1-2; no firm D call. CDR3 length: 15 amino acids. V lost 3 bases and J 4 bases, leaving 16 bases between the germline ends. Germline V gives CDR1 SGHNT, CDR2 YYREEE (reference sequence). CDR3 in amino acids: CASSYVKPRSYGYTF. CDR3 DNA: TGTGCCAGCAGCTACGTTAAGCCCCGGTCCTATGGCTACACCTTC.

The V and J genes are TRBV7-3 and TRBJ1-1, with D maybe TRBD1 (6 bases). The germline V gene has CDR1 SGHTA and CDR2 FQGTGA. The V end was cut by 0 bases, the J end by 0 bases, with 11 bases between. CDR3 length: 16 amino acids. CDR3 loop: CASSLTGTSMNTEAFF. CDR3 coding DNA: TGTGCCAGCAGCTTAACCGGGACATCCATGAACACTGAAGCTTTCTTT.

By its share, this clone is medium-sized (0.01 to 0.1%). The genes are TRBV9 and TRBJ2-2, with 15 bases lining up with TRBD2. Looked up from germline, CDR1 is SGDLS and CDR2 is YYNGEE. The CDR3 totals 19 residues. The V and J ends lost 3 bases and 0 bases, in that order; junction bases with no gene match: 6. The CDR3 region is CASSAPGLAGGTNTGELFF. For the CDR3, the DNA is TGTGCCAGCAGCGCCCCGGGACTAGCGGGGGGAACGAACACCGGGGAGCTGTTTTTT.

As for this clone: The same CDR3 also results from other DNA sequences found in this sample. The chain joins TRBV6-1 to TRBJ1-1; D is possibly TRBD1 (5 bases). Germline V gene lookup returns CDR1 MNHNS and CDR2 SASEGT. The CDR3 has 14 amino acids. V lost 0 bases, J lost 1 base, and 6 bases lay in between. This CDR3 is CASSEAGGNTEAFF. CDR3 sequence (DNA): TGTGCCAGCAGTGAAGCGGGGGGGAACACTGAAGCTTTCTTT.

This chain joins TRBV10-2 and TRBJ2-3; 8 bases agree with TRBD2. The CDR3 has 14 residues. Trimming cost V 7 bases and J 1 base; bases outside gene matches: 4. The germline V gene has CDR1 WSHSY and CDR2 SAAADI. This CDR3 reads CASKGREGTDTQYF. CDR3 DNA sequence: TGCGCCAGCAAGGGGCGGGAGGGCACAGATACGCAGTATTTT.

In its sample, this clone was seen a few times. The genes are TRBV4-1 and TRBJ1-6; D is unclear. This CDR3 is 16 amino acids long. V lost 3 bases, J lost 4 bases, and 13 bases lay in between. Germline loops: CDR1 MGHRA, CDR2 YSYEKL. CDR3 sequence (DNA): TGCGCCAGCAGCCACAGAGATCAGACATATAATTCACCCCTCCACTTT. It yields the protein CASSHRDQTYNSPLHF.

This rearrangement joins TRBV7-9 to TRBJ1-4; D not resolved. This CDR3 contains 14 residues. CDR1 is SEHNR, CDR2 FQNEAQ, per germline (reference sequence). Between the trimmed V and J ends, which lost 2 bases and 3 bases, there was a span of 7 bases. The CDR3 loop is CASSLSGANEKLFF. In DNA, the CDR3 is TGTGCCAGCAGCTTAAGTGGGGCTAATGAAAAACTGTTTTTT.

The CDR3 region is CASSNPQVLYGYTF. Here the CDR3 DNA reads TGTGCCAGCAGCAACCCCCAGGTCCTCTATGGCTACACCTTC. This rearrangement joins TRBV7-9 to TRBJ1-2, with D unclear. CDR1 is SEHNR and CDR2 is FQNEAQ in the germline V gene (reference sequence). V gave up 5 bases and J gave up 4 bases, with 14 bases separating them. The CDR3 spans 14 residues.

The chain has TRBV18 and TRBJ2-7; D perhaps matches TRBD1 (6 bases). This CDR3 has 15 amino acids. The germline V and J ends were trimmed by 6 bases and 5 bases, with 20 bases remaining between them. CDR1 KGHSH and CDR2 LQKENI come from the germline V gene. The CDR3 here is CASSLISQGPDEQYF. CDR3 bases: TGTGCCAGCTCCCTTATTAGCCAGGGGCCCGACGAGCAGTACTTC.

V usage is TRBV10-2 and J usage is TRBJ1-1; D might be TRBD1 (6 bases). Germline CDR1 reads WSHSY; CDR2 reads SAAADI. The CDR3 contains 14 residues. The germline V and J ends were trimmed by 5 bases and 1 base, with 11 bases remaining between them. CDR3 DNA sequence: TGCGCCAGCAGTTCCAGGGGCGCGAACACTGAAGCTTTCTTT. This encodes CASSSRGANTEAFF.

V gene TRBV5-1 combines with J gene TRBJ1-1; 7 nucleotides line up with TRBD1. With V trimmed by 5 bases and J by 1 base, 5 bases remained unmatched. Germline CDR1 reads SGHRS; CDR2 reads YFSETQ. The CDR3 consists of 14 residues. CDR3 sequence (DNA): TGCGCCAGCAGTAAGGGGGCCTCGAACACTGAAGCTTTCTTT. This encodes CASSKGASNTEAFF.

The V call is TRBV5-1, the J call TRBJ1-6, with a weak D call TRBD1 (5 bases). The germline V and J ends were trimmed by 0 bases and 10 bases, with 14 bases remaining between them. The CDR3 is made up of 15 amino acids. Per the germline V gene, CDR1 is SGHRS and CDR2 is YFSETQ. CDR3 amino acids: CASSLDGVRGSPLHF. The CDR3 DNA is TGCGCCAGCAGCTTGGACGGGGTTAGGGGCTCACCCCTCCACTTT. Supplemented by reference TRBV5-1 and TRBJ1-6, the full variable domain reads KAGVTQTPRYLIKTRGQQVTLSCSPISGHRSVSWYQQTPGQGLQFLFEYFSETQRNKGNFPGRFSGRQFSNSRSEMNVSTLELGDSALYLCASSLDGVRGSPLHFGNGTRLTVT.